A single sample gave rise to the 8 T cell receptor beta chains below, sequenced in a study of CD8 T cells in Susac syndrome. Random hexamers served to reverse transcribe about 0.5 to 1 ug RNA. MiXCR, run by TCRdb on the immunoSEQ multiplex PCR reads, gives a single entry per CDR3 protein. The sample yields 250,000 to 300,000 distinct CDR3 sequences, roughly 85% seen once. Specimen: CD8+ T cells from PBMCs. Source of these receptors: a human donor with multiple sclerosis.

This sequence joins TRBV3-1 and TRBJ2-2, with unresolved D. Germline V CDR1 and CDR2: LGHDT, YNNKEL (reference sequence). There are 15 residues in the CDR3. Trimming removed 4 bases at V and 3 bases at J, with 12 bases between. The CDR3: CASSPWATHTGELFF. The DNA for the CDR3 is TGTGCCAGCAGCCCATGGGCAACGCACACCGGGGAGCTGTTTTTT.

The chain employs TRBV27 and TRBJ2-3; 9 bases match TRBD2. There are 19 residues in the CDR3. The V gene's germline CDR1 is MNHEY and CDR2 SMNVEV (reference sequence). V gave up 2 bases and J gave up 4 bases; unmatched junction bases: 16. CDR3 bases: TGTGCCAGCAGTTTAGAGGTAGCGGGAGCCATCCGCGGGTCAGATACGCAGTATTTT. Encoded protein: CASSLEVAGAIRGSDTQYF.

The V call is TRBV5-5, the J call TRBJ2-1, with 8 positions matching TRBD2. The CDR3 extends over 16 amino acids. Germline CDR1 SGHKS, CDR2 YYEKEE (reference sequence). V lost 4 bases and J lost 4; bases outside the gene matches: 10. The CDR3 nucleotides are TGTGCCAGCAGCGTTCCCGCTAGCGGGCATTACAATGAGCAGTTCTTC. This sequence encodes CASSVPASGHYNEQFF.

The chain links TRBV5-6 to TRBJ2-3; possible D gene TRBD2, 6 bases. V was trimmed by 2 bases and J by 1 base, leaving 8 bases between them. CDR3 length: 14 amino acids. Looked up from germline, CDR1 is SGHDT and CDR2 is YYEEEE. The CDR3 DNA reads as TGTGCCAGCAGCTTCCCGGGAGGCACAGATACGCAGTATTTT. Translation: CASSFPGGTDTQYF.

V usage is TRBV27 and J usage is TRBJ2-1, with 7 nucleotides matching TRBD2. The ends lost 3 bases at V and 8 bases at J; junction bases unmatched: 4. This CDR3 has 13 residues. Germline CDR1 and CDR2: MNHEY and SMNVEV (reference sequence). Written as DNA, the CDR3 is TGTGCCAGCAGTTTCGGGGGGATTGATGAGCAGTTCTTC. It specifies CASSFGGIDEQFF.

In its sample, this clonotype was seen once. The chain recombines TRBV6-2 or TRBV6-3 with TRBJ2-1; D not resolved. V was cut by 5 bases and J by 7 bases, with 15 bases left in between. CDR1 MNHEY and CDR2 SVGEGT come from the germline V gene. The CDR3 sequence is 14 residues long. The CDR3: CASSRQGLLNEQFF. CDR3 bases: TGTGCCAGCAGTCGGCAAGGCCTACTAAATGAGCAGTTCTTC.

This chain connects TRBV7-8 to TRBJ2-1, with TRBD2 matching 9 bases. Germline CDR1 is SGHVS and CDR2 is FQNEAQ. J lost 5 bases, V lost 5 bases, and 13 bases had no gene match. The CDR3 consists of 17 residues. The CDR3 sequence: CASSPSGGGRANNEQFF. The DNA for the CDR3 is TGTGCCAGCAGCCCTAGCGGCGGCGGGAGGGCCAACAATGAGCAGTTCTTC.

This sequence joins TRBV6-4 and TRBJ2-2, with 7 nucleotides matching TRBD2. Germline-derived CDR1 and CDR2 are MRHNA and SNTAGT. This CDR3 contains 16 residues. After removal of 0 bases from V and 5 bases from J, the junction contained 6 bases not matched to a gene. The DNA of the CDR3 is TGTGCCAGCAGTGACTCGGCGGGAGTGGAGACCGGGGAGCTGTTTTTT. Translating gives CASSDSAGVETGELFF.